A single sample gave rise to the 3 T cell receptor beta chains below, sequenced in a study of graft-versus-host responses after intestinal transplantation. These receptors have no known antigen. The method was immunoSEQ multiplex PCR; TCRdb's version includes in-frame clones alone and lacks a portion of them. Among about 47,000 clones listed, approximately 95% were seen once. The sample was unstimulated CD8+ T cells sorted from spleen or lymph node cells, taken before transplant. All receptors derive from a human donor who was the organ donor for an intestinal transplant.

V gene TRBV27 combines with J gene TRBJ2-7; perhaps D is TRBD1 or TRBD2 (6 bases each). The CDR3 runs 15 residues. Trimming removed 3 bases from V and 3 bases from J, with 15 bases in between. Germline assignment: CDR1 MNHEY and CDR2 SMNVEV (reference sequence). This CDR3 is CASSFGAGHFYEQYF. CDR3 DNA: TGTGCCAGCAGTTTTGGGGCGGGACACTTCTACGAGCAGTACTTC.

This clone was seen a single time. The chain uses TRBV6-1 and TRBJ2-5, with 8 nucleotides matching TRBD2. V lost 6 bases and J lost 6; bases outside the gene matches: 9. Germline V gene lookup returns CDR1 MNHNS and CDR2 SASEGT. CDR3 length: 14 amino acids. CDR3: CASSRGLARQTQYF. DNA of the CDR3: TGTGCCAGCAGCCGCGGACTAGCCCGGCAGACCCAGTACTTC.

This clone was seen only once. The V call is TRBV9, the J call TRBJ1-5; 11 nucleotides align to TRBD1. The CDR3 has 15 residues. V was pared by 0 bases and J by 6 bases, with 2 bases of the junction left unmatched. Per the germline V gene, CDR1 is SGDLS and CDR2 is YYNGEE. The DNA for the CDR3 is TGTGCCAGCAGCGTAGGGACAGGGGGCTCTCAGCCCCAGCATTTT. It encodes CASSVGTGGSQPQHF.